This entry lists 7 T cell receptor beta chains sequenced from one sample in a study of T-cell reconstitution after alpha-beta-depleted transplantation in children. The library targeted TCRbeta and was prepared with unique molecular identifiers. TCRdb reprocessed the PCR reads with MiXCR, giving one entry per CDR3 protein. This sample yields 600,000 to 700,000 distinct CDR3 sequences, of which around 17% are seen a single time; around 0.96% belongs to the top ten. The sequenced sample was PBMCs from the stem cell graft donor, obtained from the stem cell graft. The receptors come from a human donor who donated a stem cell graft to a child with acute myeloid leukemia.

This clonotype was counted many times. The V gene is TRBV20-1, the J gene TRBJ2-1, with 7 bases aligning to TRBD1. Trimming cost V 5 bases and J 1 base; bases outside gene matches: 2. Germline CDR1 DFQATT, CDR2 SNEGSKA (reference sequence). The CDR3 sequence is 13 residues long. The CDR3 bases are TGCAGTGCTCCACAGGGGTCCTACAATGAGCAGTTCTTC. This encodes CSAPQGSYNEQFF.

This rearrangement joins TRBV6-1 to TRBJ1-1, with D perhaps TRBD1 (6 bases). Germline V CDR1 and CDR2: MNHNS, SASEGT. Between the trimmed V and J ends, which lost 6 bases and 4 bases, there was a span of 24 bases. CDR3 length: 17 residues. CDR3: CASSTGTLIGGTTEAFF. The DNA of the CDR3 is TGTGCCAGCAGCACCGGGACTCTTATAGGGGGTACCACTGAAGCTTTCTTT.

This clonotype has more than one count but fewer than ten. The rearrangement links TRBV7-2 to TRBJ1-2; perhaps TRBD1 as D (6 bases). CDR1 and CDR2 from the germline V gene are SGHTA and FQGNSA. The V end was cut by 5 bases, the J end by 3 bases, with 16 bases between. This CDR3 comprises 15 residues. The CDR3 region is CASSPSPRGDYGYTF. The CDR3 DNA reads TGTGCCAGCAGCCCTAGCCCCAGGGGTGACTATGGCTACACCTTC.

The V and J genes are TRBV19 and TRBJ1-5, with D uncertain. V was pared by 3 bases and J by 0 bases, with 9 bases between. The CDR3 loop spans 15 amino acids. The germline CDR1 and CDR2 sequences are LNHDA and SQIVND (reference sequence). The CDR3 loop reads CASSILSDSNQPQHF. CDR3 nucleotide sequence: TGTGCCAGTAGTATCCTTAGTGATAGCAATCAGCCCCAGCATTTT.

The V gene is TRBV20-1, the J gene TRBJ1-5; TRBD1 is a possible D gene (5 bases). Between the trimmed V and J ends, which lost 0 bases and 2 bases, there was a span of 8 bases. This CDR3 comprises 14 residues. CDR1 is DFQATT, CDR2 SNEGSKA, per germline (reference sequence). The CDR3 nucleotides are TGCAGTGCTAGAGATTGGGGGGGCAATCAGCCCCAGCATTTT. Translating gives CSARDWGGNQPQHF.

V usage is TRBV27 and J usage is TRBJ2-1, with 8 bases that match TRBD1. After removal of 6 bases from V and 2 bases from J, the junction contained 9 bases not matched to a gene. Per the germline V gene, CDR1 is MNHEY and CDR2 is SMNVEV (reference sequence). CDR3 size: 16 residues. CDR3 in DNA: TGTGCCAGCAGCCACGCCGACAGGGGTCCCTACAATGAGCAGTTCTTC. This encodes CASSHADRGPYNEQFF.

The CDR3 spells CSARTGSYGYTF. Written as DNA, the CDR3 is TGCAGCGCCCGTACAGGGTCCTATGGCTACACCTTC. J is TRBJ1-2 and V is TRBV29-1; tentative D call: TRBD1 (6 bases). This CDR3 is built from 12 residues. V lost 7 bases and J lost 4, with 13 bases in between. The germline V gene has CDR1 SQVTM and CDR2 ANQGSEA.